This entry lists 11 T cell receptor beta chains sequenced from one sample in a study of a mutant IDH1 vaccine in newly diagnosed glioma. Documented time point: baseline, week 1 (first vaccination visit). Treatment defined: pre-vaccination baseline after standard-of-care therapy. Data came from immunoSEQ multiplex PCR; TCRdb stores just in-frame clones and leaves some out. This sample has 92,000 or so clones, with roughly four fifths found just once. The sample consisted of PBMCs, taken from a glioma patient treated with radiotherapy, temozolomide or both. The receptors come from a man aged 35 to 55 with glioma. Some clones in this sample may be carry-over from other donors' samples.

CDR3 in DNA: TGTGCCAGTAGCCGGACAGGGAGCGAGCAGTACTTC. Its translation is CASSRTGSEQYF. The chain recombines TRBV19 with TRBJ2-7, with TRBD1 identical over 8 bases. V lost 6 bases to trimming and J lost 6 bases; unmatched junction nucleotides: 4. Germline CDR1 and CDR2: LNHDA and SQIVND (reference sequence). The CDR3 runs to 12 residues.

The chain recombines TRBV2 with TRBJ1-2; TRBD1 matches 8 bases. The CDR3 totals 15 residues. V was pared by 2 bases and J by 2 bases, with 4 bases of the junction left unmatched. In germline, CDR1 is SNHLY, CDR2 FYNNEI. CDR3 in amino acids: CASSEWQGANYGYTF. The CDR3 nucleotides are TGTGCCAGCAGTGAATGGCAGGGGGCAAACTATGGCTACACCTTC.

V is TRBV2 and J is TRBJ1-5; D might be TRBD1 (5 bases). The ends were cut back, 1 base at V and 0 bases at J, with 22 bases in the middle. The CDR3 extends over 20 amino acids. Germline V gene sequence: CDR1 SNHLY, CDR2 FYNNEI. CDR3 in DNA: TGTGCCAGCAGTGAAGTTGGTTCAGGCTTTGGGGCTTATAGCAATCAGCCCCAGCATTTT. Translated: CASSEVGSGFGAYSNQPQHF.

The rearrangement joins TRBV25-1 to TRBJ2-5; D gene unclear. The assigned J gene may be wrong: the sequence end matches TRBJ2-7 better. Per the germline V gene, CDR1 is MGHDK and CDR2 is SYGVNS. This CDR3 region has 15 residues. The CDR3 DNA reads as TGTGCCAGCAGTGAATGGAAAGGCGGAACGTACGAGCAGTACTTC. Translation: CASSEWKGGTYEQYF.

This sequence joins TRBV5-1 and TRBJ1-6; D gene uncertain. The germline V gene encodes CDR1 SGHRS and CDR2 YFSETQ. Trimming stripped 2 bases from V and 13 bases from J, with 16 bases between. The CDR3 consists of 14 residues. CDR3 sequence: CASSFDMTLGPLHF. CDR3 bases: TGCGCCAGCAGCTTCGACATGACCCTTGGGCCCCTCCACTTT. Filled out from reference TRBV5-1 and TRBJ1-6, the complete variable domain reads KAGVTQTPRYLIKTRGQQVTLSCSPISGHRSVSWYQQTPGQGLQFLFEYFSETQRNKGNFPGRFSGRQFSNSRSEMNVSTLELGDSALYLCASSFDMTLGPLHFGNGTRLTVT.

The J gene is TRBJ2-7, the V gene TRBV29-1; D may be TRBD1 (6 bases). CDR1 and CDR2 from the germline V gene are SQVTM and ANQGSEA. The V and J ends lost 5 bases and 5 bases respectively, with 13 bases between them. The CDR3 is made up of 12 amino acids. The CDR3 sequence: CSVLIGGNEQYF. Here the CDR3 DNA reads TGCAGCGTTCTGATAGGGGGAAACGAGCAGTACTTC.

V is TRBV6-1 and J is TRBJ2-7; 9 nucleotides match TRBD1. The V and J ends lost 6 bases and 4 bases, in that order; junction bases with no gene match: 10. Per the germline V gene, CDR1 is MNHNS and CDR2 is SASEGT. The CDR3 is 15 residues long. In nucleotides, the CDR3 is TGTGCCAGCAGAACCGGGACAGGGTCCGGGTACGAGCAGTACTTC. This gives the protein CASRTGTGSGYEQYF.

This chain joins TRBV6-6 and TRBJ1-3; 8 bases align to TRBD1. This CDR3 contains 14 residues. V lost 6 bases to trimming and J lost 3 bases; unmatched junction nucleotides: 4. Per germline, CDR1 MNHNY and CDR2 SVGAGI (reference sequence). The CDR3 nucleotides read TGTGCCAGCAGGGACAGGGCGGGTGGAAACACCATATATTTT. Amino acid sequence: CASRDRAGGNTIYF.

V is TRBV6-5 and J is TRBJ1-2, with D possibly matching TRBD1 (5 bases). CDR1 is MNHEY, CDR2 SVGAGI, per germline. V lost 6 bases and J 10 bases, leaving 18 bases between the germline ends. The CDR3 has 13 residues. The CDR3 loop reads CASRPDNFRDYTF. CDR3 in DNA: TGTGCCAGCAGGCCCGATAACTTCAGGGACTACACCTTC.

The chain joins TRBV2 to TRBJ2-1, with D maybe TRBD1 (6 bases). Per germline, CDR1 SNHLY and CDR2 FYNNEI. CDR3 length: 16 residues. With 6 bases removed from V and 0 bases from J, the gap between germline ends came to 15 bases. The CDR3 reads CASSGGQRSSYNEQFF. In DNA, the CDR3 is TGTGCCAGCAGCGGAGGACAGAGGAGCTCCTACAATGAGCAGTTCTTC.

The CDR3: CASSEETATGKLFF. CDR3 nucleotide sequence: TGCGCCAGCAGCGAAGAGACGGCTACGGGAAAACTGTTTTTT. V is TRBV5-1 and J is TRBJ1-4; no definite D call. This CDR3 is built from 14 residues. The V gene lost 4 bases and the J gene lost 10 bases, with 17 bases spanning the gap. From germline, CDR1 is SGHRS and CDR2 YFSETQ.